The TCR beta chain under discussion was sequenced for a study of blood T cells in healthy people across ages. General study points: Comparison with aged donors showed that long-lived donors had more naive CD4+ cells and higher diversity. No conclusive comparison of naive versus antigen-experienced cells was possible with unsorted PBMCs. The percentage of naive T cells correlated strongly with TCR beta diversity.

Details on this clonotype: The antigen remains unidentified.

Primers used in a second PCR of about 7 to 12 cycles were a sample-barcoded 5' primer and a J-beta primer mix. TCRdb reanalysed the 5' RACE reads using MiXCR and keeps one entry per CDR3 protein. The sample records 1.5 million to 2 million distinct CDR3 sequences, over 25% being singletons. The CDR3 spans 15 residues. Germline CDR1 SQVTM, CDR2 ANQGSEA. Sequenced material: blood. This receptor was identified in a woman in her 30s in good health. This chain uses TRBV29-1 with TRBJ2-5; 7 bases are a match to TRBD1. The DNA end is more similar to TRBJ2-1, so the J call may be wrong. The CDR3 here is CSVEGWTGLQETQFF. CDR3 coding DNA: TGCAGCGTTGAAGGCTGGACAGGACTCCAAGAGACCCAGTTCTTC.